The sequence of this T cell receptor beta chain was determined in a study of blood T cell repertoires in COVID-19 (dated by TCRdb to 2018 to 2020). In the study overall: Samples from collaborators originated in the United States, Italy and Spain and spanned both the acute and convalescent phases of COVID-19. The prospective study material was composed of cDNA or gDNA derived from T cells, B-cell-depleted T cells, or PBMCs. The dataset comprised deeply sampled blood TCRbeta repertoires from subjects exposed to, actively infected with, or recovered from COVID-19. A freely available public database, intended as a resource for researchers studying the immune response to SARS-CoV-2, is where the repertoires were released. Samples were obtained from the ongoing ImmuneRACE study (first 160 participants) and from 1,254 subjects provided by 6 global collaborators. The sample metadata nearly always contained a de-identified subject ID, COVID-19 status, age in years and sex. HLA class I and class II types, where available, came from metadata supplied by the sample provider rather than from assay-based typing. Study-wide conclusions, independent of this receptor: Clinical and demographic metadata were provided uncurated, with the amount varying by source and participant.

One collaborating source in Seattle enrolled patients while the patients were actively infected and followed the patients over time throughout the course of disease. Whole blood was collected in K2EDTA tubes by collaborating institutions according to the institutions' own protocols. For TCRbeta analysis, collaborators shipped samples as frozen whole blood, isolated PBMCs, or DNA extracted from either of those sample types. TCRbeta CDR3 regions were amplified from genomic DNA using the immunoSEQ Assay, a bias-controlled multiplex PCR. On the study's bioinformatics: The number of nucleated cells in each sample was estimated from the amplification of reference gene primers within the assay. Sequence reads were collapsed and filtered to measure the absolute abundance of every unique TCRbeta CDR3 rearrangement. For each sample, productive Simpson clonality was calculated as the square root of Simpson's diversity index across productive rearrangements. TCRdb re-hosts the immuneACCESS table, in-frame sequences only. Its copies lack some clones; in the studies checked, an unresolved V gene accounts for under half of them, and the cause for the rest is not known. V, J and clone size reflect that table, while D and trimming were determined from the DNA. Within this sample are 150,000 to 200,000 clones, with roughly 81% of them counted one time only. Clones ranked in the top ten supply about 11% of the sample.

Comment on this clone: Its antigen is still unknown. The sample holds no much larger clone one base away, and base qualities are not on file.

Taken from the germline V gene (reference sequence), the CDR1 and CDR2 loops are SGHNT and YYREEE. CDR3 length: 13 amino acids, cysteine to phenylalanine. The only DNA kept is the CDR3, 39 bases in frame from the first base. The V end loses 8 bases and the J end loses 4 bases, and a stretch of 15 bases separates them. This sequence uses TRBV5-4 and TRBJ1-2; D gene: possibly TRBD1, on 6 matching bases. This receptor was taken from a woman aged 80 or over with COVID-19, enrolled during active disease. The material sequenced was peripheral blood. The DNA is TGTGCCAGTACCCTGGGGGGGGCCTATGGCTACACCTTC. This codes for CASTLGGAYGYTF.